This T cell receptor beta chain was sequenced in a study of T cells of healthy individuals. V shed 5 bases and J shed 4 bases, with 17 bases lying between them. CDR1 DFQATT and CDR2 SNEGSKA come from the germline V gene (reference sequence). The CDR3 sequence is 14 residues long. TCRdb recomputed calls from the 5' RACE reads with MiXCR, one row per CDR3 protein. Of 60,000 to 70,000 distinct CDR3 sequences listed, roughly 17% were seen once; the top ten hold around 4.7%. This sequence originates from a human donor in good health. The chain joins TRBV20-1 to TRBJ1-2; D gene unclear. DNA for the CDR3: TGCAGTGCTGCTCTTCCCCTTAGGGTCTATGGCTACACCTTC. Residues: CSAALPLRVYGYTF.